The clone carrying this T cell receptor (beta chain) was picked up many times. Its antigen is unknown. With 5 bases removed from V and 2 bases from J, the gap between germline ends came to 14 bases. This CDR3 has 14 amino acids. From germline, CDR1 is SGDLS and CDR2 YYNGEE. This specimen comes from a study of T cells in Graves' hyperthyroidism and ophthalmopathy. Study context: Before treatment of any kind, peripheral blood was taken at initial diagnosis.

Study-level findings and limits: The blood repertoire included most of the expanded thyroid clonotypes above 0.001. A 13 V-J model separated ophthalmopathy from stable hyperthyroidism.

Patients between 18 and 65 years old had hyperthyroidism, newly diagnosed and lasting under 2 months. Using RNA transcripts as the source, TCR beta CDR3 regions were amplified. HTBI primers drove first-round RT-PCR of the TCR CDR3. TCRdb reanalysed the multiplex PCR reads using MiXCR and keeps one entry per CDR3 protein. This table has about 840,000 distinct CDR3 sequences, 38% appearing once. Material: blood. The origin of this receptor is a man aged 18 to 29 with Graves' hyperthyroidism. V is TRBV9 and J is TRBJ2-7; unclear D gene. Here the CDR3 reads CASSASDFAYEQYF. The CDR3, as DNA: TGTGCCAGCAGTGCCAGTGACTTCGCCTACGAGCAGTACTTC.